The 30 T cell receptor beta chains below were found in one sample sequenced in a study of siplizumab effects on memory and regulatory T cells. Only in-frame clones appear in the TCRdb table, and some are missing; sequencing was by immunoSEQ multiplex PCR. Found here are about 52,000 clones, nearly 98% of them singletons; the top ten hold about 0.6%. Sample: naive CD4+ T cells sorted from blood. The receptors derive from a human donor in good health.

The DNA for the CDR3 is TGTGCCTGGAGTGTACACCGAGGGGGGGAGATTGCGGGTTCCACCTTC. This sequence encodes CAWSVHRGGEIAGSTF. The chain combines TRBV30 with TRBJ1-2; D possibly corresponds to TRBD1 (6 bases). The V gene's germline CDR1 is GTSNPN and CDR2 SVGIG (reference sequence). This CDR3 spans 16 amino acids. V was cut by 0 bases and J by 13 bases, with 27 bases left in between. Using reference TRBV30 and TRBJ1-2 for the parts outside the CDR3, the full variable domain is SQTIHQWPATLVQPVGSPLSLECTVEGTSNPNLYWYRQAAGRGLQLLFYSVGIGQISSEVPQNLSASRPQDRQFILSSKKLLLSDSGFYLCAWSVHRGGEIAGSTFGSGTRLTVV.

This rearrangement joins TRBV23-1 to TRBJ1-1; D is undetermined. TRBV23-1 is classed as an ORF, of uncertain function. The CDR3 consists of 11 residues. Between the trimmed V and J ends, which lost 7 bases and 9 bases, there was a span of 12 bases. CDR3 DNA: TGCGCCAGCACTGGGATGGGTCAAGCTTTCTTT. Residues: CASTGMGQAFF.

This chain links TRBV11-2 with TRBJ2-7; possible D gene TRBD2, 6 bases. The ends were cut back, 2 bases at V and 3 bases at J, with 14 bases in the middle. Germline-derived CDR1 and CDR2 are SGHAT and FQNNGV. This CDR3 spans 15 amino acids. The CDR3 DNA reads as TGTGCCAGCAGCTTACTCCAGTTCGGGAGCTACGAGCAGTACTTC. Its protein is CASSLLQFGSYEQYF.

This chain links TRBV30 with TRBJ2-1, with 8 positions matching TRBD1. The CDR3 has 16 amino acids. Germline V CDR1 and CDR2: GTSNPN, SVGIG (reference sequence). Trimming at V came to 3 bases and at J to 7 bases, leaving 14 bases not matched to a gene. The CDR3 sequence is CAWRGLTGVEVNEQFF. The CDR3 region has the DNA TGTGCCTGGAGAGGACTGACAGGGGTTGAGGTGAATGAGCAGTTCTTC.

This rearrangement joins TRBV18 to TRBJ2-1; 9 positions agree with TRBD2. The germline gives CDR1 KGHSH, CDR2 LQKENI. The J segment lost 7 bases and the V segment lost 2 bases, leaving 6 bases of the junction unmatched. The CDR3 covers 15 residues. The DNA of the CDR3 is TGTGCCAGCTCACCAAAAGCGGGAGGCTCGAATGAGCAGTTCTTC. This translates into CASSPKAGGSNEQFF.

This rearrangement joins TRBV7-2 to TRBJ2-1; D uncertain. The CDR3 spans 14 residues. V was trimmed by 5 bases and J by 10 bases, leaving 18 bases between them. From germline, CDR1 is SGHTA and CDR2 FQGNSA. CDR3 sequence (DNA): TGTGCCAGCAGCCCTGGGTCAGGTTCGTTGGAGCAGTTCTTC. Translation: CASSPGSGSLEQFF.

This chain links TRBV15 with TRBJ2-5, with 11 bases lining up with TRBD2. The CDR3 extends over 15 amino acids. CDR1 is LNHNV, CDR2 YYDKDF, per germline (reference sequence). Trimming took 6 bases from V and 4 from J; bases not matched to a gene: 7. CDR3 sequence: CATRSRLAGGETQYF. CDR3 DNA: TGTGCCACCAGATCGAGGCTAGCGGGAGGAGAGACCCAGTACTTC.

J is TRBJ2-7 and V is TRBV5-1; 9 bases agree with TRBD2. V dropped 4 bases and J dropped 5; count of bases not matched to a gene: 10. Germline V gene data show CDR1 as SGHRS and CDR2 as YFSETQ. The CDR3 length is 15 residues. This CDR3 is CASSITSGPTNEQYF. The CDR3 DNA reads TGCGCCAGCAGCATCACTAGCGGGCCTACGAACGAGCAGTACTTC.

The J gene is TRBJ2-2, the V gene TRBV19; 8 nucleotides line up with TRBD2. The germline V gene encodes CDR1 LNHDA and CDR2 SQIVND (reference sequence). The V segment lost 3 bases and the J segment 4 bases; nucleotides outside the gene matches: 4. CDR3 size: 15 residues. The CDR3 nucleotides are TGTGCCAGTAGTATCCCTACTAGCGGCACCGGGGAGCTGTTTTTT. Translation gives CASSIPTSGTGELFF.

The chain has TRBV4-1 and TRBJ2-3, with D possibly matching TRBD2 (6 bases). The germline V gene has CDR1 MGHRA and CDR2 YSYEKL. Trimming left V 0 bases short and J 6 bases short, with 10 bases between. This CDR3 contains 14 residues. Written as DNA, the CDR3 is TGCGCCAGCAGCCAAGATGGTGGGGGGGATACGCAGTATTTT. It is translated as CASSQDGGGDTQYF.

J is TRBJ2-3 and V is TRBV28; D gene unclear. Germline V lookup: CDR1 MDHEN, CDR2 SYDVKM. The CDR3 has 15 residues. V dropped 3 bases and J dropped 4 bases, with 14 bases sitting between them. CDR3 DNA sequence: TGTGCCAGCAGTTTGTGGAGCGACCTCGCAGATACGCAGTATTTT. Protein sequence: CASSLWSDLADTQYF.

The V and J genes are TRBV7-3 and TRBJ1-5; the match to TRBD1 covers 7 bases. CDR1 is SGHTA, CDR2 FQGTGA, per germline. CDR3 length: 15 amino acids. V was clipped by 3 bases and J by 2 bases; unmatched bases: 4. The CDR3 DNA sequence: TGTGCCAGCAGCTTGTCAGGGGGAGGCAATCAGCCCCAGCATTTT. It codes for CASSLSGGGNQPQHF.

The chain combines TRBV29-1 with TRBJ1-2; 7 bases map to TRBD1. Germline V gives CDR1 SQVTM, CDR2 ANQGSEA. The CDR3 runs to 12 residues. V trimming: 7 bases; J trimming: 7 bases; junction bases outside the gene matches: 9. Here the CDR3 DNA reads TGCAGCGAGGCGAGAGGGGGCGGTGGCTACACCTTC. Encoded protein: CSEARGGGGYTF.

The genes are TRBV29-1 and TRBJ2-1, with D perhaps TRBD2 (6 bases). Germline lookup yields CDR1 SQVTM and CDR2 ANQGSEA. V lost 4 bases to trimming and J lost 7 bases, with 17 bases between them. This CDR3 region has 14 residues. CDR3 in DNA: TGCAGCGTTGTAGACGGGAGTAATCCTAATGAGCAGTTCTTC. This sequence encodes CSVVDGSNPNEQFF.

The V and J genes are TRBV28 and TRBJ2-7, with TRBD1 as a possible D gene (5 bases). The V end lost 7 bases, the J end lost 4 bases, and 14 bases lay between the germline ends. This CDR3 is built from 13 residues. Germline CDR1 MDHEN, CDR2 SYDVKM. The CDR3: CASTESGKYEQYF. CDR3 coding DNA: TGTGCCAGCACCGAATCAGGGAAATACGAGCAGTACTTC.

V and J are TRBV18 and TRBJ1-1; 10 bases are a match to TRBD1. CDR1 KGHSH and CDR2 LQKENI come from the germline V gene. V gave up 4 bases and J gave up 6 bases; unmatched junction bases: 8. This CDR3 spans 15 amino acids. The CDR3 region has the DNA TGTGCCAGCTCACTGATTGACAGGGGGCTATCTGAAGCTTTCTTT. It yields the protein CASSLIDRGLSEAFF. The variable domain in full, completed from reference TRBV18 and TRBJ1-1, reads NAGVMQNPRHLVRRRGQEARLRCSPMKGHSHVYWYRQLPEEGLKFMVYLQKENIIDESGMPKERFSAEFPKEGPSILRIQQVVRGDSAAYFCASSLIDRGLSEAFFGQGTRLTVV.

The rearrangement joins TRBV30 to TRBJ2-6; unclear D gene. CDR1 is GTSNPN, CDR2 SVGIG, per germline (reference sequence). V was pared by 3 bases and J by 0 bases, with 3 bases between. The CDR3 extends over 13 amino acids. CDR3 coding DNA: TGTGCCTGGAGGGTCTCTGGGGCCAACGTCCTGACTTTC. It encodes CAWRVSGANVLTF.

V is TRBV5-4 and J is TRBJ2-3; the match to TRBD2 covers 12 bases. The CDR3 totals 16 residues. Germline values: CDR1 SGHNT, CDR2 YYREEE (reference sequence). V lost 6 bases, J lost 6 bases, and 11 bases stayed unmatched. CDR3: CASTKGLAGSRDTQYF. The CDR3 region has the DNA TGTGCCAGCACCAAGGGACTAGCGGGCTCCAGGGATACGCAGTATTTT.

The chain links TRBV7-6 to TRBJ2-7; 7 nucleotides align to TRBD1. The CDR3 totals 13 residues. CDR1 SGHVS and CDR2 FNYEAQ come from the germline V gene. Trimming cost V 4 bases and J 6 bases; bases outside gene matches: 6. This CDR3 is CASSSDRDGEQYF. The CDR3 coding sequence is TGTGCCAGCAGCTCAGACAGGGACGGCGAGCAGTACTTC. The whole variable domain, filled in from reference TRBV7-6 and TRBJ2-7, reads GAGVSQSPRYKVTKRGQDVALRCDPISGHVSLYWYRQALGQGPEFLTYFNYEAQQDKSGLPNDRFSAERPEGSISTLTIQRTEQRDSAMYRCASSSDRDGEQYFGPGTRLTVT.

The chain uses TRBV6-6 and TRBJ2-7; D might be TRBD1 or TRBD2, each matching 6 bases. The CDR3 is 15 residues long. CDR1 and CDR2 from the germline V gene are MNHNY and SVGAGI (reference sequence). Trimming pared 5 bases from V and 3 bases from J, leaving 17 bases between. The CDR3 DNA follows: TGTGCCAGCAGTATCGGGGGCGCCAAGGGCTACGAGCAGTACTTC. The encoded protein is CASSIGGAKGYEQYF.

The gene calls are TRBV9 and TRBJ1-2, with no clear D. The V end lost 0 bases, the J end lost 8 bases, and 8 bases lay between the germline ends. CDR3 length: 12 amino acids. Germline V gene lookup returns CDR1 SGDLS and CDR2 YYNGEE. CDR3 sequence (DNA): TGTGCCAGCAGCGTAGTTGGGGAAGGCTACACCTTC. This sequence encodes CASSVVGEGYTF.

The rearrangement uses TRBV27 and TRBJ2-1, with 11 bases lining up with TRBD2. The V and J ends lost 5 bases and 6 bases, in that order; junction bases with no gene match: 9. Per the germline V gene, CDR1 is MNHEY and CDR2 is SMNVEV (reference sequence). This CDR3 contains 16 residues. CDR3 residues: CASSATTSGGPNEQFF. The CDR3 bases are TGTGCCAGCAGTGCCACAACTAGCGGGGGACCCAATGAGCAGTTCTTC.

The rearrangement uses TRBV2 and TRBJ2-7, with 9 bases lining up with TRBD1. This CDR3 region has 13 residues. Per germline, CDR1 SNHLY and CDR2 FYNNEI. The V and J ends lost 4 bases and 2 bases, in that order; junction bases with no gene match: 0. The CDR3 DNA follows: TGTGCCAGCAGTGGGACAGGGGCCTACGAGCAGTACTTC. It encodes CASSGTGAYEQYF.

The V gene is TRBV6-1, the J gene TRBJ1-6, with D perhaps matching TRBD1 (6 bases). In germline, CDR1 is MNHNS, CDR2 SASEGT. This CDR3 is built from 15 residues. V lost 6 bases, J lost 7 bases, and 16 bases lay in between. DNA of the CDR3: TGTGCCAGCAGACCCGTACAGGGCTGGAATTCACCCCTCCACTTT. Its translation: CASRPVQGWNSPLHF.

This clone was recorded only once. This chain joins TRBV7-9 and TRBJ1-2; TRBD1 might be the D (6 bases). This CDR3 is 15 amino acids long. V lost 4 bases to trimming and J lost 8 bases, with 20 bases between them. CDR1 and CDR2 (germline): SEHNR, FQNEAQ (reference sequence). In DNA form, the CDR3 reads TGTGCCAGCAGCTCTACTGGCGGGGGCACGCGGGGCTACACCTTC. Translated: CASSSTGGGTRGYTF.

The chain uses TRBV7-8 and TRBJ2-2; no clear D gene. Looked up from germline, CDR1 is SGHVS and CDR2 is FQNEAQ. CDR3 length: 13 residues. Deletions cut 5 bases from V and 7 bases from J, with 11 bases between. The CDR3 sequence: CASSIPWVGELFF. In DNA, the CDR3 is TGTGCCAGCAGCATCCCTTGGGTCGGGGAGCTGTTTTTT.

The chain links TRBV28 to TRBJ1-1; the D gene is possibly TRBD1 (6 bases). Between the trimmed V and J ends, which lost 2 bases and 4 bases, there was a span of 11 bases. This CDR3 has 14 amino acids. Looked up from germline, CDR1 is MDHEN and CDR2 is SYDVKM. The DNA of the CDR3 is TGTGCCAGCAGTTTAGGGACAAAGATCACTGAAGCTTTCTTT. Its protein is CASSLGTKITEAFF.

The genes are TRBV4-3 and TRBJ2-2; D tentatively reads TRBD1 or TRBD2 (5 bases each). This CDR3 contains 15 residues. V lost 0 bases, J lost 3 bases, and 8 bases lay in between. CDR1 and CDR2 (germline): LGHNA, YSLEER. The CDR3 reads CASSQDWGYTGELFF. CDR3 in DNA: TGCGCCAGCAGCCAAGATTGGGGGTACACCGGGGAGCTGTTTTTT.

The chain is built from TRBV19 and TRBJ2-5; D is tentatively TRBD1 or TRBD2 (6 bases each). Trimming took off 5 bases at V and 2 bases at J, with 21 bases between the two ends. CDR1 and CDR2 from the germline V gene are LNHDA and SQIVND (reference sequence). This CDR3 region has 17 residues. The CDR3: CASSPSPRGDKQETQYF. CDR3 nucleotide sequence: TGTGCCAGTAGTCCATCTCCTAGGGGGGACAAACAAGAGACCCAGTACTTC.

This clone was detected once. The V call is TRBV19, the J call TRBJ2-7; 7 bases align to TRBD1. The germline gives CDR1 LNHDA, CDR2 SQIVND (reference sequence). This CDR3 is 14 amino acids long. J lost 1 base, V lost 5 bases, and 5 bases had no gene match. The CDR3 nucleotides read TGTGCCAGTAGTGCCGGACAGGTTTCCTACGAGCAGTACTTC. Protein product: CASSAGQVSYEQYF.